Below, one T cell receptor beta chain is given with its context. The antigen is unknown. This CDR3 has 15 amino acids. Per the germline V gene, CDR1 is SGHRS and CDR2 is YFSETQ. The V gene end was trimmed by 0 bases and the J gene end by 5 bases; junction bases not matched to a gene: 5. The sample is drawn from a study of OX40 agonist ivuxolimab in advanced cancers. Study-wide context: Those enrolled were around 87% male, with a mean age of roughly 60 years and ages from roughly 23 to 79. General study findings and limits: CD4+ and CD8+ blood T cells expanded clonally by week 6 at 0.1 to 3.0 mg/kg.

Some clones are missing from TCRdb's copy, which holds only in-frame ones; the method was immunoSEQ multiplex PCR. The table shows 48,000 or so clones, with 83% occurring only once. The TCR was taken from an adult with an advanced solid tumor such as melanoma, head and neck, liver or kidney cancer. This sequence joins TRBV5-1 and TRBJ2-3, with 8 bases identical to TRBD1. The material sequenced was CD4+ or CD8+ T cells sorted from blood, taken in a trial of the OX40 agonist ivuxolimab. CDR3 protein: CASSLEDRDGDTQYF. As DNA, the CDR3 is TGCGCCAGCAGCTTGGAGGACAGGGACGGAGATACGCAGTATTTT.